This T cell receptor beta chain was found in a study of T cells in Graves' hyperthyroidism and ophthalmopathy. Study-level points and caveats: Blood also carried most thyroid clonotypes expanded above 0.001. Stable hyperthyroidism and ophthalmopathy were separated using 13 V-J signatures.

As regards this clonotype: Its antigen remains unknown.

The trim removed 5 bases at V and 5 bases at J, leaving 2 bases unmatched. Germline lookup yields CDR1 ENHRY and CDR2 SYGVKD. The CDR3 is 14 residues long. An absence of ophthalmopathy progression within 18 months meant stable Graves' hyperthyroidism. Amplification of TCR beta CDR3 regions was performed using RNA transcripts as template. HTBI primers drove first-round RT-PCR of the TCR CDR3. TCRdb itself ran the multiplex PCR reads through MiXCR, one entry per CDR3 protein. This sample carries about 98,000 distinct CDR3 sequences, roughly 39% of them seen once, and the ten largest clones take roughly 10%.

This receptor was identified in a woman under 40 with Graves' hyperthyroidism. Sequencing was done on a sample of peripheral blood or thyroid tissue (not recorded which). This chain joins TRBV10-3 and TRBJ2-3; 12 nucleotides agree with TRBD2. The DNA of the CDR3 is TGTGCCATCAGTCGGACTAGCGGGAAAGATACGCAGTATTTT. It translates to CAISRTSGKDTQYF.